A selection of T cell receptor beta chains follows, all from one sample in a study of CD8 T cells in ankylosing spondylitis. From the 5' RACE reads, TCRdb called clonotypes with MiXCR, one entry per CDR3 protein. The sample includes 200,000 to 250,000 distinct CDR3 sequences, about a sixth of them seen just once. Sequencing was performed on blood, either unsorted or a sorted T cell fraction (not recorded which). The receptors shown here come from a male donor with ankylosing spondylitis. Each CDR3 is given without its conserved first and last residue. Size tells how often a clone was seen (once, few, many) or the class of an expanded clone, and some rows leave it out.

V: TRBV18; size: .; J: TRBJ2-1; CDR3: ASSPTGGTGGLRNEQF
V: TRBV20-1; size: few; J: TRBJ1-5; CDR3: SARDLQGNQPQH
V: TRBV5-1; size: few; J: TRBJ2-1; CDR3: ASSPTTPRDRLRNEQF
V: TRBV20-1; size: few; J: TRBJ1-1; CDR3: SARVAGNTEAF
V: TRBV27; size: few; J: TRBJ2-7; CDR3: ASSPGGLAGTQY
V: TRBV7-6; size: .; J: TRBJ1-1; CDR3: ASSLGQGGHTEAF
V: TRBV9; size: few; J: TRBJ2-1; CDR3: ASSVDKQTLDNEQF
V: TRBV19; size: .; J: TRBJ1-1; CDR3: ASSMAYGGNTEAF
V: TRBV30; size: .; J: TRBJ2-1; CDR3: AWSSGQGAYNEQF
V: TRBV9; size: few; J: TRBJ2-3; CDR3: ASSVVGGSPDTQY
V: TRBV29-1; size: .; J: TRBJ1-2; CDR3: SVESVWGYGYT
V: TRBV29-1; size: .; J: TRBJ2-6; CDR3: SVEELTSGSTGANVLT
V: TRBV3-1; size: .; J: TRBJ2-7; CDR3: ASSPVGLAGAEQY
V: TRBV29-1; size: .; J: TRBJ2-5; CDR3: SALSETQY
V: TRBV5-1; size: many; J: TRBJ1-1; CDR3: ASSLTGTNTEAF
V: TRBV9; size: .; J: TRBJ2-7; CDR3: ASSVDGRADYEQY
V: TRBV29-1; size: many; J: TRBJ1-1; CDR3: SVEGTANTEAF
V: TRBV7-8; size: many; J: TRBJ2-3; CDR3: ASSLRGPDTQY
V: TRBV4-3; size: few; J: TRBJ2-3; CDR3: ASSQDITSGGRSTDTQY
V: TRBV5-4; size: few; J: TRBJ1-2; CDR3: ASSWSSGADGYT
V: TRBV6-1; size: .; J: TRBJ1-5; CDR3: ASGDGVQTISPSN
V: TRBV30; size: .; J: TRBJ2-3; CDR3: AWSEGLGTDTQY
V: TRBV20-1; size: .; J: TRBJ2-1; CDR3: SASGGPTYNEQF
V: TRBV30; size: .; J: TRBJ2-1; CDR3: AWSVIYEQF
V: TRBV12-3/TRBV12-4; size: .; J: TRBJ1-1; CDR3: AILEAGDLNTEAF